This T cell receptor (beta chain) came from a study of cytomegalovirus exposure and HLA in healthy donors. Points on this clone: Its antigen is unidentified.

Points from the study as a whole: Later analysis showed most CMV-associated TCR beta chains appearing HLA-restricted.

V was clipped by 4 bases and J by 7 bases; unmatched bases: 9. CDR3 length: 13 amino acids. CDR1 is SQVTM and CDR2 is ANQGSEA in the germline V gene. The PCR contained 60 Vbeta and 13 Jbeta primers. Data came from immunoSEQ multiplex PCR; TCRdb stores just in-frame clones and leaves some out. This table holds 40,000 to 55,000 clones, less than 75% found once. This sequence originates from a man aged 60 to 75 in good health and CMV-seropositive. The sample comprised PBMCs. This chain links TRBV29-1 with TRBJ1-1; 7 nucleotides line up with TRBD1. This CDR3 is CSVGDGTANEAFF. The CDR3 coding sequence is TGCAGCGTTGGTGATGGGACAGCAAATGAAGCTTTCTTT.